This T cell receptor (beta chain) derives from a study of beta chain features in type 1 diabetes. Findings and limits, study-wide: Researchers report that Type 1 diabetes patients had moderately but significantly shorter TCRB CDR3s across all four CD4+ subsets. Naive, central memory and Treg TCRB repertoires seemed to resemble each other more closely in patients than they did in healthy donors.

This clone has just a few counts. Its antigen is unidentified. Expressed TCRB transcripts got sequenced, as all isolated RNA was reverse transcribed. The method was immunoSEQ multiplex PCR; TCRdb's version includes in-frame clones alone and lacks a portion of them. The repertoire holds some 150,000 clones, with approximately 12% as singletons. The authors took one heparinised blood draw, averaging about 116 mL, from each donor. In all sorted populations, purity surpassed 98%. Germline CDR1 reads SEHNR; CDR2 reads FQNEAQ (reference sequence). Trimming took off 5 bases at V and 4 bases at J, with 8 bases between the two ends. The CDR3 covers 12 residues.

V and J are TRBV7-9 and TRBJ2-5; D call uncertain. The sequencing input was central memory CD4+ T cells from blood. The source of this sequence is a man younger than 35 in good health. This chain's CDR3 is CASSRPAETQYF. The CDR3 nucleotides are TGTGCCAGCAGCCGCCCGGCAGAGACCCAGTACTTC.